The TCR beta chain under discussion was sequenced for a study of OX40 agonist ivuxolimab in advanced cancers. About the study: Among those enrolled, mean age was 60 years (range roughly 20 to 85) and 75% to 90% were male.

Regarding the study as a whole: The mean number of expanded clones was higher in CD8+ T cells than in CD4+.

The germline V gene has CDR1 MDHEN and CDR2 SYDVKM. The CDR3 length is 14 residues. V lost 5 bases to trimming and J lost 5 bases, with 15 bases between them. Note on this clone: What it binds is unknown.

Libraries were prepared by immunoSEQ multiplex PCR; TCRdb keeps only in-frame clonotypes and omits some of them. The sample has about 89,000 clones, roughly 91% seen once. This sequence joins TRBV28 and TRBJ2-5, with no clear D. This TCR was recovered from an adult with an advanced solid tumor such as melanoma, head and neck, liver or kidney cancer. The sequences come from CD4+ or CD8+ T cells sorted from blood, collected in a trial of the OX40 agonist ivuxolimab. The CDR3 sequence is CASSPRFQSETQYF. In DNA, the CDR3 is TGTGCCAGCAGTCCTCGTTTTCAGTCTGAGACCCAGTACTTC.